The 8 T cell receptor beta chains listed next were all sequenced from one sample in a study of blood T cells in healthy people across ages. Alongside a J-beta primer mix, a sample-barcoded 5' primer served in a second PCR lasting roughly 6 to 11 cycles. TCRdb reprocessed the 5' RACE reads with MiXCR, giving one entry per CDR3 protein. Among around 1.7 million distinct CDR3 sequences listed, roughly 27% were seen once. Sequencing was done on a sample of blood. These receptors were collected from a woman in her 30s in good health.

This chain uses TRBV11-3 with TRBJ2-3; possible D gene TRBD2, 6 bases. Between the trimmed V and J ends, which lost 5 bases and 2 bases, there was a span of 17 bases. Germline loops: CDR1 SGHNT, CDR2 YENEEA. The CDR3 has 16 residues. This chain's CDR3 is CASSLGETSYTDTQYF. As DNA, the CDR3 is TGTGCCAGCAGCCTAGGGGAAACTAGCTACACAGATACGCAGTATTTT. Using reference TRBV11-3 and TRBJ2-3 for the parts outside the CDR3, the full variable domain is EAGVVQSPRYKIIEKKQPVAFWCNPISGHNTLYWYLQNLGQGPELLIRYENEEAVDDSQLPKDRFSAERLKGVDSTLKIQPAELGDSAVYLCASSLGETSYTDTQYFGPGTRLTVL.

This clonotype was seen repeatedly, ten times or more. This sequence joins TRBV12-3 or TRBV12-4 and TRBJ2-5; 7 bases line up with TRBD1. V gave up 2 bases and J gave up 7 bases; unmatched junction bases: 7. There are 14 residues in the CDR3. CDR3 in amino acids: CASSLLTGVGTQYF. DNA for the CDR3: TGTGCCAGCAGTTTACTCACAGGGGTAGGGACCCAGTACTTC.

The table lists this clonotype with many counts. The chain uses TRBV27 and TRBJ1-4, with 7 bases aligning to TRBD1. Germline V gene lookup returns CDR1 MNHEY and CDR2 SMNVEV (reference sequence). The V gene end was trimmed by 6 bases and the J gene end by 7 bases; junction bases not matched to a gene: 14. CDR3 size: 16 residues. This CDR3 reads CASSPRTGRNREKLFF. The CDR3 DNA sequence: TGTGCCAGCAGCCCTAGGACAGGACGGAACCGTGAAAAACTGTTTTTT.

The rearrangement links TRBV7-6 to TRBJ1-5; D unresolved. The CDR3 runs 15 residues. Germline assignment: CDR1 SGHVS and CDR2 FNYEAQ. V lost 2 bases and J 3 bases, leaving 11 bases between the germline ends. The CDR3 region is CASSLSGGTNQPQHF. The CDR3 region has the DNA TGTGCCAGCAGCTTATCTGGCGGAACCAATCAGCCCCAGCATTTT.

This clonotype was seen a handful of times. J is TRBJ2-7 and V is TRBV18; D may be TRBD1 or TRBD2 (5 bases each). The CDR3 sequence is 18 residues long. Germline lookup yields CDR1 KGHSH and CDR2 LQKENI. Trimming cost V 2 bases and J 2 bases, with 22 bases left between them. For the CDR3, the DNA is TGTGCCAGCTCACCATTGAGAGGTCTCAGGGAGAAAACCTACGAGCAGTACTTC. Translating gives CASSPLRGLREKTYEQYF.

The chain couples TRBV19 to TRBJ2-7; 12 bases align to TRBD2. Germline CDR1 is LNHDA and CDR2 is SQIVND (reference sequence). The length of the CDR3 is 16 residues. With V trimmed by 5 bases and J by 0 bases, 5 bases remained unmatched. Written as DNA, the CDR3 is TGTGCCAGTAGTGCCTCGACTAGCGGGAGCTCCTACGAGCAGTACTTC. Protein: CASSASTSGSSYEQYF.

In regard to this clonotype: The junction differs from germline at one of its ends, possibly a read error. The V and J genes are TRBV29-1 and TRBJ1-4; a weak D match, TRBD1 (5 bases). The germline V gene encodes CDR1 SQVTM and CDR2 ANQGSEA. This CDR3 contains 15 residues. The CDR3 region is CGVEEGAGGGEKLFF. Written as DNA, the CDR3 is TGCGGCGTTGAAGAGGGCGCCGGGGGAGGTGAAAAACTGTTTTTT.

This chain links TRBV5-1 with TRBJ2-1; tentatively, D is TRBD2 (6 bases). CDR3 length: 16 amino acids. V lost 5 bases and J lost 0, with 15 bases in between. In germline, CDR1 is SGHRS, CDR2 YFSETQ. CDR3 residues: CASRRGGMSSYNEQFF. The DNA for the CDR3 is TGCGCCAGCAGGAGGGGCGGGATGAGCTCCTACAATGAGCAGTTCTTC.